The clone carrying this T cell receptor (beta chain) was detected once. Its specificity is not known. These data are taken from a study of cytomegalovirus exposure and HLA in healthy donors. Study findings and constraints: Later on, an analysis tied approximately 17,000 TCR beta sequences to HLA alleles at 0.05 false discovery rate.

It was with 60 Vbeta and 13 Jbeta primers that the PCR ran. Original data processing: Roughly 73 million unique TCR beta chains, roughly 11 million of them shared, were counted by a later analysis. Assay: immunoSEQ multiplex PCR; the TCRdb copy retains only in-frame clones and omits some. Clonal size and the V and J genes are those of that table, whereas D and trimming came from the DNA. Altogether 70,000 or so clones are present, roughly nine tenths being singletons, with the ten largest covering about 12%. Trimming removed 5 bases from V and 1 base from J; junction bases left unmatched: 9. CDR3 length equals 19 residues. Germline loops: CDR1 SEHNR, CDR2 FQNEAQ (reference sequence).

V usage is TRBV7-9 and J usage is TRBJ2-1, with 15 positions matching TRBD2. Sequencing was performed on PBMCs. The origin of this receptor is a woman between 25 and 40 years old in good health and CMV-seropositive. CDR3 in DNA: TGTGCCAGCAGCCCGGGGACTAGCGGGAGGATACGGTCCTACAATGAGCAGTTCTTC. This sequence encodes CASSPGTSGRIRSYNEQFF.